Below are 24 T cell receptor beta chains sequenced from a single sample in a study of T-cell reconstitution after alpha-beta-depleted transplantation in children. Molecular barcoding with unique molecular identifiers was used for the TCRbeta library. TCRdb reprocessed the PCR reads with MiXCR, giving one entry per CDR3 protein. The sample records more than 75,000 distinct CDR3 sequences, about 25% being singletons. This specimen consisted of PBMCs, obtained before TCRalphabeta/CD19-depleted stem cell transplant. Source of these receptors: a boy aged 2 to 9 with acute lymphoblastic leukemia, due to receive a stem cell transplant.

The rearrangement joins TRBV7-8 to TRBJ2-1, with 10 bases that match TRBD2. The closer fit of TRBJ2-7 to the DNA end suggests the J call may be wrong. CDR1 and CDR2 from the germline V gene are SGHVS and FQNEAQ. The CDR3 spans 17 residues. Written as DNA, the CDR3 is TGTGCCAGCAGCCCCCCAGCGGGAGGGCCAAGGTACAATGAGCAGTACTTC. It encodes CASSPPAGGPRYNEQYF.

This clonotype has a handful of counts. The genes are TRBV6-1 and TRBJ2-1, with D unclear. The CDR3 is 12 amino acids. V was trimmed by 2 bases and J by 14 bases, leaving 13 bases between them. Germline V gene sequence: CDR1 MNHNS, CDR2 SASEGT. The CDR3 DNA reads as TGTGCCAGCAGTGAAAGTGCGGAACGCGAGTTCTTC. Translated: CASSESAEREFF.

This clonotype was detected a few times. The chain is built from TRBV25-1 and TRBJ2-2; no clear D gene. Germline CDR1 and CDR2: MGHDK and SYGVNS. The CDR3 length is 16 residues. V lost 3 bases, J lost 4 bases, and 15 bases lay in between. The CDR3 region is CASSEPGPKATGELFF. DNA for the CDR3: TGTGCCAGCAGTGAGCCTGGTCCCAAGGCCACCGGGGAGCTGTTTTTT.

In this sample, this clonotype turned up many times. V and J are TRBV12-3 or TRBV12-4 and TRBJ2-7; 7 positions agree with TRBD1. With V trimmed by 3 bases and J by 0 bases, 2 bases remained unmatched. The CDR3 spans 14 residues. The CDR3 protein is CASSLGDSSYEQYF. As DNA, the CDR3 is TGTGCCAGCAGTTTGGGGGACAGCTCCTACGAGCAGTACTTC.

The chain has TRBV7-6 and TRBJ2-2; D might be TRBD1 (6 bases). From germline, CDR1 is SGHVS and CDR2 FNYEAQ. V lost 5 bases and J lost 5, with 15 bases in between. CDR3 size: 15 residues. CDR3 loop: CASSIGTTLTGELFF. DNA of the CDR3: TGTGCCAGCAGCATTGGGACAACCTTGACCGGGGAGCTGTTTTTT. Full variable domain (missing parts from reference TRBV7-6 and TRBJ2-2): GAGVSQSPRYKVTKRGQDVALRCDPISGHVSLYWYRQALGQGPEFLTYFNYEAQQDKSGLPNDRFSAERPEGSISTLTIQRTEQRDSAMYRCASSIGTTLTGELFFGEGSRLTVL.

Written as DNA, the CDR3 is TGCGCCAGCAGCTACGGGACAGCGAACACTGAAGCTTTCTTT. Translated, it gives CASSYGTANTEAFF. The chain links TRBV5-1 to TRBJ1-1, with 7 bases matching TRBD1. Per germline, CDR1 SGHRS and CDR2 YFSETQ. The CDR3 loop spans 14 amino acids. V dropped 3 bases and J dropped 1; count of bases not matched to a gene: 3. Supplemented by reference TRBV5-1 and TRBJ1-1, the full variable domain reads KAGVTQTPRYLIKTRGQQVTLSCSPISGHRSVSWYQQTPGQGLQFLFEYFSETQRNKGNFPGRFSGRQFSNSRSEMNVSTLELGDSALYLCASSYGTANTEAFFGQGTRLTVV.

CDR3 in amino acids: CASSPTLAGKNIQYF. The CDR3 nucleotides read TGTGCCAGCAGTCCGACACTAGCGGGAAAAAACATTCAGTACTTC. V and J are TRBV12-3 or TRBV12-4 and TRBJ2-4, with 10 bases that match TRBD2. Trimming took 5 bases from V and 4 from J; bases not matched to a gene: 5. The CDR3 extends over 15 amino acids.

The rearrangement joins TRBV19 to TRBJ2-7, with D perhaps being TRBD1 or TRBD2 (5 bases each). Germline V gives CDR1 LNHDA, CDR2 SQIVND (reference sequence). V was cut by 4 bases and J by 4 bases, with 17 bases left in between. The CDR3 loop spans 15 amino acids. Written as DNA, the CDR3 is TGTGCCAGTAGTACCCGGGACGGTGGACTGTACGAGCAGTACTTC. It translates to CASSTRDGGLYEQYF.

This clonotype was observed a handful of times. This rearrangement joins TRBV12-3 or TRBV12-4 to TRBJ2-7, with 7 bases aligning to TRBD1. V lost 5 bases to trimming and J lost 3 bases; unmatched junction nucleotides: 4. The CDR3 totals 13 residues. CDR3 residues: CASSTTGYYEQYF. The CDR3 region has the DNA TGTGCCAGCAGTACGACAGGGTACTACGAGCAGTACTTC.

This clonotype was detected only a few times. This chain connects TRBV6-5 to TRBJ2-3; tentative D call: TRBD2 (5 bases). Germline values: CDR1 MNHEY, CDR2 SVGAGI. The CDR3 is made up of 16 amino acids. The ends were cut back, 0 bases at V and 2 bases at J, with 12 bases in the middle. The DNA for the CDR3 is TGTGCCAGCAGTTACTCGGGAGCCCCTTTCACAGATACGCAGTATTTT. Protein sequence: CASSYSGAPFTDTQYF.

The J gene is TRBJ1-2, the V gene TRBV5-8; 10 bases match TRBD1. Trimming cost V 0 bases and J 13 bases; bases outside gene matches: 9. Germline V gene sequence: CDR1 SGHTS, CDR2 YDEGEE. The CDR3 covers 14 residues. The CDR3 here is CASSLVNGDRGSTF. As DNA, the CDR3 is TGTGCCAGCAGCTTGGTAAATGGGGACAGGGGATCCACCTTC.

There are a few counts of this clonotype. This rearrangement joins TRBV6-4 to TRBJ2-3; 11 nucleotides match TRBD2. The CDR3 loop spans 16 amino acids. V dropped 2 bases and J dropped 4; count of bases not matched to a gene: 5. CDR1 MRHNA and CDR2 SNTAGT come from the germline V gene. The CDR3 DNA reads TGTGCCAGCAGTGACGGGACTAGCGGAGCCCCAGATACGCAGTATTTT. Translation: CASSDGTSGAPDTQYF.

This clonotype was picked up a small number of times. The chain is built from TRBV11-2 and TRBJ2-5; D not certain. V lost 5 bases, J lost 1 base, and 14 bases lay in between. Germline CDR1 reads SGHAT; CDR2 reads FQNNGV. The CDR3 contains 15 residues. The CDR3 coding sequence is TGTGCCAGCAGCCTTCAAAGGGTTCGCCAAGAGACCCAGTACTTC. It yields the protein CASSLQRVRQETQYF.

The J gene is TRBJ2-5, the V gene TRBV11-2, with no clear D. Germline CDR1 and CDR2: SGHAT and FQNNGV. V lost 5 bases, J lost 1 base, and 8 bases lay in between. This CDR3 spans 13 amino acids. The CDR3 nucleotides are TGTGCCAGCAGCGTCAGTACCCAAGAGACCCAGTACTTC. This translates into CASSVSTQETQYF. The complete variable domain, with remaining parts taken from reference TRBV11-2 and TRBJ2-5, reads EAGVAQSPRYKIIEKRQSVAFWCNPISGHATLYWYQQILGQGPKLLIQFQNNGVVDDSQLPKDRFSAERLKGVDSTLKIQPAKLEDSAVYLCASSVSTQETQYFGPGTRLLVL.

This clonotype has just a few counts. The gene calls are TRBV6-5 and TRBJ2-1, with 11 bases identical to TRBD2. CDR1 and CDR2 from the germline V gene are MNHEY and SVGAGI. J lost 15 bases, V lost 4 bases, and 11 bases had no gene match. The CDR3 has 14 amino acids. As DNA, the CDR3 is TGTGCCAGCAGTTCCCGGATAGCGGGAGGGCCGACGTTCTTC. Translation gives CASSSRIAGGPTFF.

To note about this clonotype: With a much larger clone just one base away, this may be a read error. The chain is built from TRBV7-3 and TRBJ1-2; TRBD1 matches 7 bases. Unmatched junction bases numbered 7, after V lost 4 bases and J lost 8 bases. Germline assignment: CDR1 SGHTA and CDR2 FQGTGA. The CDR3 sequence is 13 residues long. DNA of the CDR3: TGTGCCAGCAGCTCGGGGACAGTGCGAGGCTACACCTTC. Residues: CASSSGTVRGYTF.

The genes are TRBV28 and TRBJ2-5; perhaps TRBD1 as D (8 bases). From germline, CDR1 is MDHEN and CDR2 SYDVKM. The CDR3 runs to 16 residues. Trimming removed 4 bases from V and 5 bases from J, with 20 bases in between. The DNA of the CDR3 is TGTGCCAGCAGTTCCCGGACAGGGATGGGGGGGGAGACCCAGTACTTC. Protein: CASSSRTGMGGETQYF.

DNA for the CDR3: TGTGCCAGCAGCCCCCCCACCTATAGACTAGCGGGAGCCCTAAACAATGAGCAGTTCTTC. Amino acids: CASSPPTYRLAGALNNEQFF. This chain joins TRBV11-1 and TRBJ2-1, with 12 bases aligning to TRBD2. V was pared by 5 bases and J by 5 bases, with 19 bases of the junction left unmatched. The CDR3 length is 20 residues. The V gene's germline CDR1 is SGHAT and CDR2 FQDESV (reference sequence).

V usage is TRBV7-3 and J usage is TRBJ2-1, with TRBD2 identical over 8 bases. Germline CDR1 reads SGHTA; CDR2 reads FQGTGA. The CDR3 totals 14 residues. The trim removed 5 bases at V and 6 bases at J, leaving 6 bases unmatched. The DNA of the CDR3 is TGTGCCAGCAGCGGCCCCGGGGGGGGCAATGAGCAGTTCTTC. It codes for CASSGPGGGNEQFF.

This clonotype turned up a few times. The rearrangement uses TRBV29-1 and TRBJ1-1, with TRBD1 matching 8 bases. This CDR3 has 14 amino acids. Germline V gives CDR1 SQVTM, CDR2 ANQGSEA. V lost 7 bases to trimming and J lost 8 bases; unmatched junction nucleotides: 15. The CDR3 loop reads CSARGTGAPWEAFF. The DNA of the CDR3 is TGCAGCGCTCGGGGGACAGGAGCCCCATGGGAAGCTTTCTTT.

The chain recombines TRBV20-1 with TRBJ1-2; D is unresolved. The CDR3 is made up of 11 amino acids. CDR1 DFQATT and CDR2 SNEGSKA come from the germline V gene (reference sequence). V was trimmed by 6 bases and J by 4 bases, leaving 9 bases between them. CDR3 nucleotide sequence: TGCAGTGCGGGGAGACTCTATGGCTACACCTTC. Translated: CSAGRLYGYTF.

V gene TRBV28 combines with J gene TRBJ2-7; the match to TRBD2 covers 12 bases. CDR3 length equals 15 residues. The V segment lost 5 bases and the J segment 5 bases; nucleotides outside the gene matches: 7. Germline CDR1 and CDR2: MDHEN and SYDVKM. CDR3 coding DNA: TGTGCCAGCAGTCAAACTAGCGGGAGGAGCCACGAGCAGTACTTC. This translates into CASSQTSGRSHEQYF.

V is TRBV6-1 and J is TRBJ2-1; 8 bases are shared with TRBD2. This CDR3 contains 15 residues. Germline CDR1 and CDR2: MNHNS and SASEGT. The junction had 8 bases not matched to a gene; V was cut back by 4 bases and J by 6 bases. CDR3 protein: CASSATSGARNEQFF. The DNA for the CDR3 is TGTGCCAGCAGTGCTACTAGCGGAGCCCGCAATGAGCAGTTCTTC.

This rearrangement joins TRBV7-8 to TRBJ1-1, with D tentatively TRBD1 (5 bases). Looked up from germline, CDR1 is SGHVS and CDR2 is FQNEAQ. Trimming pared 4 bases from V and 6 bases from J, leaving 15 bases between. The CDR3 spans 14 residues. The CDR3 here is CASSSMTWDSEAFF. CDR3 DNA sequence: TGTGCCAGCAGCTCTATGACATGGGACTCTGAAGCTTTCTTT.